The 3 T cell receptor beta chains below come from one sample, sequenced in a study of cytomegalovirus exposure and HLA in healthy donors (dated by TCRdb to 2015 to 2018). The library came from the immunoSEQ multiplex PCR assay. A mixture of 60 forward primers for TCR Vbeta segments and 13 reverse primers for TCR Jbeta segments was used in the multiplex PCR. TCRdb took over this immuneACCESS table, retaining in-frame rearrangements with V and J assigned. Such tables are incomplete; in checked studies, under half of the missing clones stem from an unresolved V gene, and the remainder is unexplained. In this sample the table shows about 98,000 clones, about 81% of which occur a single time. The ten largest account for less than 1.5% of the sample. Sequenced material: PBMCs. Every receptor here comes from a man aged 40-50 years in good health and CMV-seronegative.

The chain uses TRBV27 and TRBJ1-5, with D hard to call. CDR3 length: 14 amino acids. V lost 0 bases, J lost 6 bases, and 9 bases lay in between. The germline gives CDR1 MNHEY, CDR2 SMNVEV (reference sequence). The DNA for the CDR3 is TGTGCCAGCAGTTTATCGACTACAACTCAGCCCCAGCATTTT. This sequence encodes CASSLSTTTQPQHF.

The chain carries TRBV7-9 and TRBJ1-2, with unresolved D. This CDR3 has 14 residues. V was clipped by 0 bases and J by 7 bases, with 12 bases between them. CDR1 is SEHNR, CDR2 FQNEAQ, per germline (reference sequence). The CDR3 is CASSLAGIHCGYTF. The CDR3 coding sequence is TGTGCCAGCAGCTTAGCCGGGATTCATTGTGGCTACACCTTC.

This CDR3 reads CASSTGPNSPLHF. The CDR3 nucleotides read TGTGCCAGCTCAACAGGGCCTAATTCACCCCTCCACTTT. The rearrangement links TRBV18 to TRBJ1-6; weak D call: TRBD1 (6 bases). V was trimmed by 5 bases and J by 6 bases, leaving 8 bases between them. The germline V gene encodes CDR1 KGHSH and CDR2 LQKENI. The CDR3 totals 13 residues.